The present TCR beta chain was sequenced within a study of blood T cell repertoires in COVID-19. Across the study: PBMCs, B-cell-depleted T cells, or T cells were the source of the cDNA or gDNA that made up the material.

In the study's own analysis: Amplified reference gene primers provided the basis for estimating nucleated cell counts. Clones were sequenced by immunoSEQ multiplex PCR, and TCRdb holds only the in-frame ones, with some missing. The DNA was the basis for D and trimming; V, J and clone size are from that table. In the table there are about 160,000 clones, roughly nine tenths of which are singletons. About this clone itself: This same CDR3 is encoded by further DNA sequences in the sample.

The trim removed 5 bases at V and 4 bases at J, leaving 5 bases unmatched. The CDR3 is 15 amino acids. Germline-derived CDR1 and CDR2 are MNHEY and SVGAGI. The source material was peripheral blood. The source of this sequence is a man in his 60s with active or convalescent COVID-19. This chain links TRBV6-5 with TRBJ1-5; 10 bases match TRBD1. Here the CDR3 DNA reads TGTGCCAGCAGTCTGGGACAGGGGAGTAATCAGCCCCAGCATTTT. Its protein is CASSLGQGSNQPQHF.